This record concerns one TCR beta chain sequence. Germline V gene sequence: CDR1 LNHDA, CDR2 SQIVND (reference sequence). The CDR3 is 13 residues long. The V gene lost 7 bases and the J gene lost 3 bases, with 9 bases spanning the gap. For sorted subsets, approximately 200 ng DNA per replicate equaled approximately 30,000 T cell genomes. Assay used: immunoSEQ multiplex PCR; TCRdb lists only in-frame clones, some missing. The table lists about 2.2 million clones, 90% to 95% of them singletons. Only CD45RO-negative cells positively selected for CCR7 counted as naive CD8 cells, so terminally differentiated effector memory CD45RA+ cells were excluded. These data are taken from a study of shared clonotypes between healthy human individuals.

The specimen was naive CD8+ T cells from PBMCs. This chain joins TRBV19 and TRBJ2-2, with D unclear. The TCR originated in a man aged 18-30 years in good health. Some clones in this sample may be carry-over from other donors' samples. This CDR3 reads CASMMEHTGELFF. DNA of the CDR3: TGTGCCAGTATGATGGAACACACCGGGGAGCTGTTTTTT. The variable domain in full, completed from reference TRBV19 and TRBJ2-2, reads DGGITQSPKYLFRKEGQNVTLSCEQNLNHDAMYWYRQDPGQGLRLIYYSQIVNDFQKGDIAEGYSVSREKKESFPLTVTSAQKNPTAFYLCASMMEHTGELFFGEGSRLTVL.